A single T cell receptor beta chain is shown here with its context. Its antigen remains unidentified. These data are taken from a study of T cell responses to AZD1222 COVID-19 vaccine. General study findings and limits: Most donors were white British, females outnumbered males, and clonal diversity was possibly underestimated. Nearly half of spike-specific TCRs reportedly go after variant regions that carry no mutations. Sampling captured repertoires only after the peak T cell response. Compared with day 0, the breadth and depth of the Spike-specific TCR repertoire rose significantly after two doses of AZD1222.

Between the trimmed V and J ends, which lost 4 bases and 0 bases, there was a span of 20 bases. CDR1 is SGDLS and CDR2 is YYNGEE in the germline V gene. The CDR3 length is 18 residues. Here immunoSEQ multiplex PCR was the method, and the copy in TCRdb shows in-frame clones only, minus some. This table has around 130,000 clones, roughly nine tenths appearing once. The starting material was peripheral blood, obtained on day 0 of AZD1222 vaccination. The genes are TRBV9 and TRBJ1-3; tentative D call: TRBD1 (6 bases). The sequence derives from an adult in good health. The chain's CDR3 is CASSHSLSPGDSGNTIYF. The CDR3 bases are TGTGCCAGCAGCCATTCGCTTAGTCCAGGGGACTCTGGAAACACCATATATTTT.